These 25 T cell receptor beta chains originate from one sample sequenced in a study of blood T cells in healthy people across ages. A J-beta primer mix and a sample-barcoded 5' primer were used in a second PCR of roughly 6 to 11 cycles. Each CDR3 protein gets one entry after TCRdb re-called the 5' RACE reads with MiXCR. The data show about 730,000 distinct CDR3 sequences, 43% seen once. Sequencing was performed on blood. These receptors all stem from a woman aged 55-69 years in good health.

Worth noting for this clonotype: This could be a read error, since a much larger clone is one nucleotide away. The CDR3 loop is CSARTGQGSSYERYF. CDR3 coding DNA: TGCAGTGCTAGGACCGGACAGGGGAGCTCCTACGAGCGGTACTTC. J is TRBJ2-7 and V is TRBV20-1, with 9 bases lining up with TRBD1. Germline V gives CDR1 DFQATT, CDR2 SNEGSKA (reference sequence). This CDR3 is built from 15 residues.

In this sample, this clonotype turned up a few times. The rearrangement links TRBV27 to TRBJ2-7; 9 bases align to TRBD1. Per the germline V gene, CDR1 is MNHEY and CDR2 is SMNVEV (reference sequence). This CDR3 has 15 residues. After removal of 5 bases from V and 6 bases from J, the junction contained 11 bases not matched to a gene. For the CDR3, the DNA is TGTGCCAGCAGTCAACCTACGGCGGGACAGGGCGAGCAGTACTTC. As protein: CASSQPTAGQGEQYF.

The chain carries TRBV10-3 and TRBJ2-1; 12 positions match TRBD2. Germline V gene data show CDR1 as ENHRY and CDR2 as SYGVKD. There are 16 residues in the CDR3. V gave up 2 bases and J gave up 1 base; unmatched junction bases: 0. CDR3: CAISETSGGSYNEQFF. CDR3 nucleotide sequence: TGTGCCATCAGTGAGACTAGCGGGGGGTCCTACAATGAGCAGTTCTTC.

This clonotype was counted at least ten times. The gene calls are TRBV7-3 and TRBJ2-1; D perhaps matches TRBD2 (5 bases). In germline, CDR1 is SGHTA, CDR2 FQGTGA. Trimming left V 5 bases short and J 6 bases short, with 8 bases between. This CDR3 is 12 amino acids long. CDR3 nucleotides: TGTGCCAGCAGCGTGGACTCCAATGAGCAGTTCTTC. Encoded protein: CASSVDSNEQFF.

The chain is built from TRBV6-2 or TRBV6-3 and TRBJ2-3; TRBD1 matches 9 bases. CDR3 size: 15 residues. Germline loops: CDR1 MNHEY, CDR2 SVGEGT. V lost 6 bases and J lost 5; bases outside the gene matches: 9. CDR3 region: CASRDPGQGIDTQYF. In DNA form, the CDR3 reads TGTGCCAGCAGGGATCCGGGACAGGGCATAGATACGCAGTATTTT.

This clonotype showed up just a few times. The chain uses TRBV20-1 and TRBJ2-5; D is unresolved. The CDR3 runs 15 residues. CDR1 DFQATT and CDR2 SNEGSKA come from the germline V gene (reference sequence). Trimming left V 1 base short and J 2 bases short, with 14 bases between. In DNA, the CDR3 is TGCAGTGCTAGAGCGAGCGCCCACCATCAAGAGACCCAGTACTTC. Its translation is CSARASAHHQETQYF.

The chain joins TRBV11-2 to TRBJ2-7; 8 bases agree with TRBD2. The length of the CDR3 is 14 residues. Germline V gene lookup returns CDR1 SGHAT and CDR2 FQNNGV. V lost 7 bases, J lost 2 bases, and 7 bases stayed unmatched. This CDR3 reads CASKRLAGPYEQYF. The CDR3 DNA is TGTGCCAGCAAAAGGCTAGCGGGCCCCTACGAGCAGTACTTC.

V usage is TRBV4-1 and J usage is TRBJ2-3; D may be TRBD2 (5 bases). Trimming removed 2 bases from V and 2 bases from J, with 14 bases in between. The germline V gene has CDR1 MGHRA and CDR2 YSYEKL. The CDR3 is 16 residues long. The CDR3 region is CASSQISGWSTDTQYF. CDR3 nucleotides: TGCGCCAGCAGCCAAATCTCGGGGTGGTCCACAGATACGCAGTATTTT.

DNA for the CDR3: TGCGCCAGCGGAATACGGGACAGCCAAGAGACCCAGTACTTC. Translating it yields CASGIRDSQETQYF. The rearrangement uses TRBV5-1 and TRBJ2-5; 7 bases fit TRBD1. V was pared by 7 bases and J by 1 base, with 7 bases of the junction left unmatched. The CDR3 has 14 residues. Germline loops: CDR1 SGHRS, CDR2 YFSETQ.

This clonotype occurred a few times. The chain employs TRBV4-3 and TRBJ1-5; the D gene is possibly TRBD1 (6 bases). Germline CDR1 and CDR2: LGHNA and YSLEER. This CDR3 spans 16 amino acids. V lost 0 bases, J lost 1 base, and 10 bases lay in between. The DNA of the CDR3 is TGCGCCAGCAGCCAAGATCGGGGGGCGAGCAATCAGCCCCAGCATTTT. Translation gives CASSQDRGASNQPQHF.

This clonotype has just a few counts. In nucleotides, the CDR3 is TGTGCCAGCAGTGAAGCGGGGGCAGGGGGTCAGCCCCAGCATTTT. It codes for CASSEAGAGGQPQHF. This sequence joins TRBV2 and TRBJ1-5; 7 nucleotides align to TRBD1. Per the germline V gene, CDR1 is SNHLY and CDR2 is FYNNEI. The CDR3 extends over 15 amino acids. The V gene end was trimmed by 0 bases and the J gene end by 6 bases; junction bases not matched to a gene: 5.

This chain's CDR3 is CSARDPDRGTDTQYF. Here the CDR3 DNA reads TGCAGTGCTAGAGATCCGGACAGGGGCACAGATACGCAGTATTTT. The rearrangement links TRBV20-1 to TRBJ2-3, with 8 bases identical to TRBD1. The junction had 3 bases not matched to a gene; V was cut back by 0 bases and J by 1 base. Per germline, CDR1 DFQATT and CDR2 SNEGSKA (reference sequence). The CDR3 totals 15 residues.

J is TRBJ2-7 and V is TRBV20-1; no definite D call. The CDR3 is 14 amino acids. V was cut by 6 bases and J by 0 bases, with 15 bases left in between. Germline V CDR1 and CDR2: DFQATT, SNEGSKA (reference sequence). The CDR3 coding sequence is TGCAGTGCCCCCCGGACGGTAGTCTCCTACGAGCAGTACTTC. Its translation: CSAPRTVVSYEQYF.

The chain has TRBV20-1 and TRBJ2-3; D gene ambiguous. The V end lost 5 bases, the J end lost 5 bases, and 17 bases lay between the germline ends. The CDR3 consists of 14 residues. Germline CDR1 and CDR2: DFQATT and SNEGSKA (reference sequence). This CDR3 reads CSARSARVGDTQYF. The CDR3 coding sequence is TGCAGTGCTCGCAGCGCCCGAGTTGGAGATACGCAGTATTTT.

This clonotype was observed a few times. The V and J genes are TRBV6-4 and TRBJ2-1; TRBD1 is a possible D gene (6 bases). The CDR3 contains 16 residues. Germline V lookup: CDR1 MRHNA, CDR2 SNTAGT. Trimming took 0 bases from V and 2 from J, leaving 11 bases between them. The CDR3 protein is CASSDSRRGTYNEQFF. The CDR3 nucleotides read TGTGCCAGCAGTGACTCGAGAAGGGGGACCTACAATGAGCAGTTCTTC.

The chain joins TRBV4-2 to TRBJ2-3; 7 bases agree with TRBD2. CDR1 and CDR2 from the germline V gene are LGHNA and YNFKEQ. The CDR3 extends over 16 amino acids. V trimming: 4 bases; J trimming: 0 bases; junction bases outside the gene matches: 7. CDR3 sequence (DNA): TGTGCCAGCAGCCTCCTAGCGGAGGTTAGCACAGATACGCAGTATTTT. This codes for CASSLLAEVSTDTQYF.

As to this clonotype: A read error may explain this, as a much larger clone is one base away. The chain links TRBV6-6 to TRBJ2-3, with D unresolved. CDR3 length equals 13 residues. Germline CDR1 and CDR2: MNHNY and SVGAGI (reference sequence). In DNA form, the CDR3 reads TGTACCAGCAGTGTCTCGACCGCGGATACGCAGTATTTT. Protein sequence: CTSSVSTADTQYF.

The gene calls are TRBV12-5 and TRBJ2-1, with 8 nucleotides matching TRBD2. The CDR3 sequence is 15 residues long. The germline CDR1 and CDR2 sequences are LGHNT and FRNRAP. V was clipped by 2 bases and J by 9 bases; unmatched bases: 9. CDR3 amino acids: CASGLPEAGEFEQFF. The CDR3 DNA reads as TGTGCTAGTGGTTTGCCCGAAGCGGGGGAGTTTGAGCAGTTCTTC.

The chain links TRBV7-8 to TRBJ2-7; D unclear. The CDR3 sequence is 14 residues long. CDR1 SGHVS and CDR2 FQNEAQ come from the germline V gene. V lost 3 bases to trimming and J lost 7 bases, with 16 bases between them. This chain's CDR3 is CASSFPGSPNEQYF. The CDR3 region has the DNA TGTGCCAGCAGCTTCCCCGGGTCTCCCAATGAGCAGTACTTC.

The CDR3 region is CASSLFRPTAFYNEQFF. In DNA, the CDR3 is TGTGCCAGCAGCTTATTTCGACCCACGGCCTTTTACAATGAGCAGTTCTTC. The V and J genes are TRBV7-2 and TRBJ2-1; D not resolved. The CDR3 consists of 17 residues. The V end lost 2 bases, the J end lost 4 bases, and 18 bases lay between the germline ends. Germline V gene data show CDR1 as SGHTA and CDR2 as FQGNSA.

This clonotype showed up just a few times. The V call is TRBV11-2, the J call TRBJ2-3; 16 bases align to TRBD2. The CDR3 spans 18 residues. V shed 5 bases, J shed 5 bases, and the junction held 10 bases outside the gene matches. CDR1 and CDR2 from the germline V gene are SGHAT and FQNNGV. In DNA, the CDR3 is TGTGCCAGCAGCCTACACGGGACTAGCGGGGGGGCTGGAGATACGCAGTATTTT. It encodes CASSLHGTSGGAGDTQYF.

This clonotype appeared a few times. The CDR3 is CSGTTSGRGNEQYF. CDR3 nucleotide sequence: TGCAGCGGGACGACTAGCGGGAGGGGGAATGAGCAGTACTTC. This chain uses TRBV29-1 with TRBJ2-7; TRBD2 matches 14 bases. After removal of 7 bases from V and 7 bases from J, the junction contained 9 bases not matched to a gene. The CDR3 runs to 14 residues. Germline V CDR1 and CDR2: SQVTM, ANQGSEA.

This clonotype was counted between two and nine times. The chain is built from TRBV7-9 and TRBJ1-2; D is perhaps TRBD1 (5 bases). CDR3 length: 15 residues. Germline V gives CDR1 SEHNR, CDR2 FQNEAQ (reference sequence). V was shortened by 1 base and J by 8 bases, with 17 bases between the two germline ends. The CDR3 region is CASSLGEAGSRGYTF. CDR3 coding DNA: TGTGCCAGCAGCTTAGGGGAAGCAGGGAGTAGGGGCTACACCTTC.

There are many counts of this clonotype. The CDR3 loop reads CASRGQGAITEAFF. CDR3 DNA: TGCGCCAGCAGGGGACAGGGGGCTATCACTGAAGCTTTCTTT. V usage is TRBV5-1 and J usage is TRBJ1-1; TRBD1 matches 12 bases. The CDR3 sequence is 14 residues long. Losses at the gene ends were 5 bases for V and 4 bases for J; bases not matched to a gene: 3. Germline-derived CDR1 and CDR2 are SGHRS and YFSETQ.

This clonotype has only a few counts. The chain has TRBV5-1 and TRBJ2-3; no definite D call. The CDR3 has 15 residues. The germline V and J ends were trimmed by 0 bases and 3 bases, with 11 bases remaining between them. The germline CDR1 and CDR2 sequences are SGHRS and YFSETQ. The CDR3 reads CASSLAGATTDTQYF. DNA of the CDR3: TGCGCCAGCAGCTTGGCCGGCGCGACAACAGATACGCAGTATTTT.